These 13 T cell receptor beta chains share one sample of origin, sequenced in a study of sequential checkpoint blockade in melanoma. Assay: immunoSEQ multiplex PCR; the TCRdb copy retains only in-frame clones and omits some. The table records 15,000 to 20,000 clones, about two thirds of them present only once. Treatment indicated: randomized to nivolumab then ipilimumab (arm A) or the reverse (arm B). Material: CD8+ T cells sorted from blood (inferred from file names), obtained from a patient given nivolumab and ipilimumab in sequence. The receptors derive from a human donor with melanoma.

This chain joins TRBV27 and TRBJ2-7; no definite D call. V lost 3 bases and J 2 bases, leaving 8 bases between the germline ends. In germline, CDR1 is MNHEY, CDR2 SMNVEV (reference sequence). CDR3 length equals 13 residues. The DNA for the CDR3 is TGTGCCAGCAGTTTCCGCGCCACCTACGAGCAGTACTTC. It is translated as CASSFRATYEQYF.

The rearrangement uses TRBV19 and TRBJ2-7; 7 bases are shared with TRBD1. Unmatched junction bases numbered 10, after V lost 8 bases and J lost 3 bases. CDR1 LNHDA and CDR2 SQIVND come from the germline V gene (reference sequence). The CDR3 contains 14 residues. DNA for the CDR3: TGTGCCAGTCAAGACACAGGGGCCAGCTACGAGCAGTACTTC. This encodes CASQDTGASYEQYF.

V gene TRBV14 combines with J gene TRBJ2-1; possible D gene TRBD2, 6 bases. CDR1 and CDR2 (germline): SGHDN, FVKESK. The V and J ends lost 2 bases and 5 bases respectively, with 19 bases between them. The CDR3 consists of 17 residues. The CDR3 DNA follows: TGTGCCAGCAGCCAAAGCCTAAGGATACTAGCCGACAATGAGCAGTTCTTC. It is translated as CASSQSLRILADNEQFF.

The genes are TRBV2 and TRBJ2-7, with D unclear. Germline CDR1 is SNHLY and CDR2 is FYNNEI. The CDR3 runs to 11 residues. Trimming removed 4 bases at V and 6 bases at J, with 7 bases between. In DNA, the CDR3 is TGTGCCAGCAGTGGGGCAGCCGAGCAGTACTTC. Translating it yields CASSGAAEQYF.

The chain employs TRBV19 and TRBJ1-3, with a weak D call TRBD1 (6 bases). The V gene lost 3 bases and the J gene lost 0 bases, with 18 bases spanning the gap. This CDR3 has 18 amino acids. In germline, CDR1 is LNHDA, CDR2 SQIVND (reference sequence). The CDR3 sequence is CASSIQGLSTISGNTIYF. The DNA of the CDR3 is TGTGCCAGTAGTATCCAGGGGTTGTCAACCATCTCTGGAAACACCATATATTTT.

This chain uses TRBV5-5 with TRBJ2-1; D is perhaps TRBD2 (6 bases). Looked up from germline, CDR1 is SGHKS and CDR2 is YYEKEE (reference sequence). The CDR3 sequence is 12 residues long. Trimming left V 4 bases short and J 6 bases short, with 8 bases between. CDR3 loop: CASSRDFNEQFF. As DNA, the CDR3 is TGTGCCAGCAGCCGGGACTTCAATGAGCAGTTCTTC. The whole variable domain, filled in from reference TRBV5-5 and TRBJ2-1, reads DAGVTQSPTHLIKTRGQQVTLRCSPISGHKSVSWYQQVLGQGPQFIFQYYEKEERGRGNFPDRFSARQFPNYSSELNVNALLLGDSALYLCASSRDFNEQFFGPGTRLTVL.

The chain couples TRBV9 to TRBJ1-4; D call uncertain. The germline V gene encodes CDR1 SGDLS and CDR2 YYNGEE. The CDR3 spans 13 residues. V lost 4 bases, J lost 4 bases, and 8 bases lay in between. The DNA of the CDR3 is TGTGCCAGCAGCCCGGGGAATAATGAAAAACTGTTTTTT. Translated: CASSPGNNEKLFF.

The genes are TRBV4-3 and TRBJ2-1; no firm D call. V dropped 0 bases and J dropped 0 bases, with 12 bases sitting between them. The CDR3 covers 17 residues. Germline V gene data show CDR1 as LGHNA and CDR2 as YSLEER. CDR3 residues: CASSQDLELSSYNEQFF. CDR3 DNA sequence: TGCGCCAGCAGCCAAGATTTGGAGTTATCCTCCTACAATGAGCAGTTCTTC.

The chain uses TRBV30 and TRBJ2-1; 13 nucleotides align to TRBD2. J gave up 7 bases and V 3 bases, and 6 bases lay outside the gene matches. This CDR3 has 15 amino acids. The germline V gene has CDR1 GTSNPN and CDR2 SVGIG (reference sequence). The chain's CDR3 is CAWSMTSGGLNEQFF. CDR3 DNA: TGTGCCTGGAGCATGACTAGCGGGGGGCTGAATGAGCAGTTCTTC. The full variable domain, in which reference TRBV30 and TRBJ2-1 provide the parts outside the CDR3, is SQTIHQWPATLVQPVGSPLSLECTVEGTSNPNLYWYRQAAGRGLQLLFYSVGIGQISSEVPQNLSASRPQDRQFILSSKKLLLSDSGFYLCAWSMTSGGLNEQFFGPGTRLTVL.

This clone was detected only a few times. The rearrangement joins TRBV7-6 to TRBJ1-1; D possibly corresponds to TRBD1 (5 bases). The ends were cut back, 0 bases at V and 4 bases at J, with 15 bases in the middle. The CDR3 has 16 amino acids. The germline CDR1 and CDR2 sequences are SGHVS and FNYEAQ. The CDR3 DNA reads TGTGCCAGCAGCTTAGCGCGGGGGTGGCGAGGCACTGAAGCTTTCTTT. Its translation is CASSLARGWRGTEAFF.

The chain uses TRBV11-2 and TRBJ2-7, with D perhaps matching TRBD1 (5 bases). The CDR3 loop spans 15 amino acids. CDR1 and CDR2 from the germline V gene are SGHAT and FQNNGV. The V end lost 1 base, the J end lost 2 bases, and 12 bases lay between the germline ends. The CDR3 is CASSLGWTQTYEQYF. CDR3 coding DNA: TGTGCCAGCAGCTTAGGTTGGACACAGACCTACGAGCAGTACTTC.

A few counts support this clone. This chain uses TRBV4-2 with TRBJ2-7; maybe TRBD2 (6 bases). Trimming stripped 4 bases from V and 2 bases from J, with 15 bases between. The CDR3 sequence is 15 residues long. From germline, CDR1 is LGHNA and CDR2 YNFKEQ. The CDR3 spells CASSPDLGGAYEQYF. CDR3 nucleotides: TGTGCCAGCAGCCCGGATCTGGGCGGGGCCTACGAGCAGTACTTC.

The chain employs TRBV5-1 and TRBJ2-4; TRBD2 is a possible D gene (6 bases). CDR1 and CDR2 from the germline V gene are SGHRS and YFSETQ. V shed 4 bases and J shed 7 bases, with 18 bases lying between them. There are 15 residues in the CDR3. The CDR3 loop is CASSNDVGGPNIQYF. In DNA, the CDR3 is TGCGCCAGCAGCAATGACGTGGGGGGACCTAACATTCAGTACTTC. Filled out from reference TRBV5-1 and TRBJ2-4, the complete variable domain reads KAGVTQTPRYLIKTRGQQVTLSCSPISGHRSVSWYQQTPGQGLQFLFEYFSETQRNKGNFPGRFSGRQFSNSRSEMNVSTLELGDSALYLCASSNDVGGPNIQYFGAGTRLSVL.